The subject of this entry is one T cell receptor (beta chain). This receptor's antigen is unknown. Within one base of it there is no much larger clone, and no base qualities were kept. The germline V gene yields SGHVS for CDR1 and FNYEAQ for CDR2. The germline V end is reduced by 6 bases and the J end by 2 bases; junction bases left unmatched: 13. Reading from cysteine to phenylalanine, the CDR3 counts 17 amino acids. Of the read, only the CDR3 DNA is kept; its 51 bases are in frame from base 1. The source of the sample is a study of CD4+ T cells in melanoma (dated by TCRdb to between 2021 and 2024). Looking at the study overall: The study examined neoantigen-specific CD4+ T cells in human melanoma.

The method was the immunoSEQ multiplex PCR assay. Held by TCRdb, this immuneACCESS table contains in-frame sequences only and omits some clones. Under half of the omission traces to an unresolved V gene where checked; the cause of the rest is unknown. The sample data list more than 90,000 clones, and about nine tenths of these were observed just once. The ten largest clonotypes hold 3.3% of the sample. What the research found in general, with its limitations: The report described a correlation between neoantigen-specific CD4+ T cells and the function of CD8+ T cells, macrophages and B cells. Neoantigen-specific CD4+ T cells in melanoma were reported to have a range of differentiation states.

Donors were patients with melanoma. The sample comprised peripheral blood. This sequence uses TRBV7-6 and TRBJ2-5, with 9 middle bases fitting TRBD2. The TCR sequence derives from a human donor with melanoma. The CDR3 loop reads CASRDSRGGGLQETQYF. The DNA sequence is as follows: TGTGCCAGCAGGGATTCGCGGGGGGGCGGTTTGCAAGAGACCCAGTACTTC.